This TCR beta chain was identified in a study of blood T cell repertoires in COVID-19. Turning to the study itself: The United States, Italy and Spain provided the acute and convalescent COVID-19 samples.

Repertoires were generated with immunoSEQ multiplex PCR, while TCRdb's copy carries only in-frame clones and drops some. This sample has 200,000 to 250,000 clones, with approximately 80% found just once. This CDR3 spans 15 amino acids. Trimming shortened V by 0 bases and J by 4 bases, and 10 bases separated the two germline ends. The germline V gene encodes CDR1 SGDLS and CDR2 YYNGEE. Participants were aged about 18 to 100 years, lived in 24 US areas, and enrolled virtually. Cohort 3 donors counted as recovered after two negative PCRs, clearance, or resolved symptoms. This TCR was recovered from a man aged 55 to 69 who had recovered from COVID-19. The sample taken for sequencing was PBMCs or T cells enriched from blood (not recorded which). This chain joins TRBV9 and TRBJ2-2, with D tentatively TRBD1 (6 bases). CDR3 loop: CASSVGQGPTGELFF. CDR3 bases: TGTGCCAGCAGCGTAGGTCAGGGGCCCACCGGGGAGCTGTTTTTT.